Below, 30 T cell receptor beta chains from the same sample are listed, as sequenced in a study of vaccination and CD4 T cells after COVID-19 (dated by TCRdb to the early 2020s). Preparation of the library involved PCR. The reads were generated on an Illumina iSeq 100. DNA from cultured CD4+ T cells was subjected to TCR sequencing with the Oncomine TCR Beta short-read assay at the Johns Hopkins FTIC core. TCRdb trimmed public reads at Q25 via fastp, called clones via MiXCR and kept in-frame beta chains. Each entry merges the rows of one CDR3 protein and shows their most common DNA and genes. The sample contains 10,000 or so distinct CDR3 sequences, around 55% of them found a single time. The top ten clones comprise approximately 8.3% of the sample. Their antigen targets remain unknown. This specimen's treatment or condition label, interpreted: roughly 11-day PBMC culture with coronavirus spike peptide pools or control peptides (ViraFEST assay).

The sequenced material came from CD4+ T cells from blood, cultured in vitro. Receptors originate from a human donor who had recovered from COVID-19.

The rearrangement uses TRBV11-2 and TRBJ2-7; 11 bases agree with TRBD1. The CDR3 length is 14 residues. Germline V gene sequence: CDR1 SGHAT, CDR2 FQNNGV. V shed 6 bases, J shed 6 bases, and the junction held 7 bases outside the gene matches. DNA of the CDR3: TGTGCCAGCAGGCCATCCGGGACAGGGGGCGAGCAGTACTTC. Its translation: CASRPSGTGGEQYF.

The CDR3 nucleotides read TGTGCCAGCTCCCCTACACGGCAGGGGAGTTCACCCCTCCACTTT. This sequence encodes CASSPTRQGSSPLHF. This sequence joins TRBV18 and TRBJ1-6; weak D call: TRBD1 (6 bases). Trimming pared 6 bases from V and 9 bases from J, leaving 18 bases between. The CDR3 covers 15 residues. CDR1 and CDR2 from the germline V gene are KGHSH and LQKENI.

This clonotype was observed a few times. V usage is TRBV27 and J usage is TRBJ2-7, with D perhaps matching TRBD2 (6 bases). Trimming removed 6 bases from V and 7 bases from J, with 19 bases in between. The CDR3 has 14 residues. Germline CDR1 is MNHEY and CDR2 is SMNVEV (reference sequence). In nucleotides, the CDR3 is TGTGCCAGCAGCTCAATATTCTCGGAGGGGGAGCAGTACTTC. It codes for CASSSIFSEGEQYF.

This clonotype was recorded a few times. This chain uses TRBV20-1 with TRBJ2-1; the D call may be TRBD1 or TRBD2 (5 bases each). Germline CDR1 is DFQATT and CDR2 is SNEGSKA (reference sequence). V lost 2 bases, J lost 4 bases, and 24 bases lay in between. This CDR3 region has 18 residues. The CDR3 DNA reads as TGCAGTGCTAGACCCCCCGGCAGGGACCTACTCCATTACAATGAGCAGTTCTTC. Translating gives CSARPPGRDLLHYNEQFF.

The chain is built from TRBV5-5 and TRBJ1-3; D is unclear. This CDR3 is built from 17 residues. CDR1 and CDR2 from the germline V gene are SGHKS and YYEKEE (reference sequence). V was cut by 2 bases and J by 0 bases, with 15 bases left in between. CDR3 in DNA: TGTGCCAGCAGCTTTGAGTCATCAAAGACCTCTGGAAACACCATATATTTT. It translates to CASSFESSKTSGNTIYF.

The chain couples TRBV20-1 to TRBJ1-1; the match to TRBD1 covers 11 bases. The V and J ends lost 5 bases and 4 bases, in that order; junction bases with no gene match: 0. Germline CDR1 and CDR2: DFQATT and SNEGSKA (reference sequence). The CDR3 spans 12 residues. The CDR3 sequence: CSAGTGGTEAFF. CDR3 nucleotides: TGCAGTGCTGGGACAGGGGGCACTGAAGCTTTCTTT.

This chain joins TRBV7-9 and TRBJ2-5; 7 nucleotides line up with TRBD2. The CDR3 consists of 15 residues. J was trimmed by 1 base and V by 2 bases; bases with no gene match: 4. CDR1 is SEHNR, CDR2 FQNEAQ, per germline (reference sequence). As DNA, the CDR3 is TGTGCCAGCAGCTTAAGGCTAGCGGTCCAAGAGACCCAGTACTTC. It codes for CASSLRLAVQETQYF. The whole variable domain, filled in from reference TRBV7-9 and TRBJ2-5, reads DTGVSQNPRHKITKRGQNVTFRCDPISEHNRLYWYRQTLGQGPEFLTYFQNEAQLEKSRLLSDRFSAERPKGSFSTLEIQRTEQGDSAMYLCASSLRLAVQETQYFGPGTRLLVL.

The genes are TRBV14 and TRBJ1-6, with D unresolved. Germline V gene data show CDR1 as SGHDN and CDR2 as FVKESK. The ends were cut back, 6 bases at V and 0 bases at J, with 12 bases in the middle. This CDR3 has 16 residues. The CDR3 here is CASSLYGSSYNSPLHF. The CDR3 DNA reads TGTGCCAGCAGTTTATACGGGAGCTCCTATAATTCACCCCTCCACTTT.

By sample fraction, this clonotype is large. The chain joins TRBV12-3 or TRBV12-4 to TRBJ1-6; D unresolved. The length of the CDR3 is 14 residues. V was pared by 5 bases and J by 10 bases, with 15 bases between. CDR3: CASSGSGALSPLHF. The CDR3 DNA follows: TGTGCCAGCAGTGGGAGCGGAGCACTCTCACCCCTCCACTTT.

The V and J genes are TRBV6-1 and TRBJ2-6, with 13 bases matching TRBD2. This CDR3 is 17 amino acids long. CDR1 MNHNS and CDR2 SASEGT come from the germline V gene. J gave up 1 base and V 10 bases, and 7 bases lay outside the gene matches. CDR3 nucleotide sequence: TGTGCCACCTTCGGACTAGCGGGAGAGTCTGGGGCCAACGTCCTGACTTTC. It specifies CATFGLAGESGANVLTF.

The V and J genes are TRBV5-1 and TRBJ2-7, with 9 nucleotides matching TRBD1. There are 14 residues in the CDR3. With 3 bases clipped from V and 5 bases from J, the junction kept 6 bases outside the gene matches. CDR1 and CDR2 from the germline V gene are SGHRS and YFSETQ. The CDR3 DNA reads as TGCGCCAGCAGCTCACAGGGGGCATCTAACGAGCAGTACTTC. Its protein product is CASSSQGASNEQYF.

In this sample, this clonotype turned up a few times. The chain employs TRBV20-1 and TRBJ1-4; 7 bases match TRBD1. V lost 1 base and J lost 2; bases outside the gene matches: 7. From germline, CDR1 is DFQATT and CDR2 SNEGSKA (reference sequence). The CDR3 is 16 amino acids. The CDR3 spells CSARAQGESTNEKLFF. In nucleotides, the CDR3 is TGCAGTGCTAGAGCCCAGGGGGAAAGTACTAATGAAAAACTGTTTTTT.

V gene TRBV2 combines with J gene TRBJ1-1; 8 bases map to TRBD1. The junction had 9 bases not matched to a gene; V was cut back by 4 bases and J by 5 bases. The germline gives CDR1 SNHLY, CDR2 FYNNEI. There are 15 residues in the CDR3. The CDR3 nucleotides read TGTGCCAGCAGTGTTTACGGCAGGGGGCAAACTGAAGCTTTCTTT. Residues: CASSVYGRGQTEAFF.

A single count supports this clonotype. The V call is TRBV7-2, the J call TRBJ2-7; unclear D gene. Germline loops: CDR1 SGHTA, CDR2 FQGNSA. Deletions cut 4 bases from V and 2 bases from J, with 9 bases between. The CDR3 loop spans 13 amino acids. The CDR3 sequence: CASSYIATYEQYF. As DNA, the CDR3 is TGTGCCAGCAGCTATATCGCAACCTACGAGCAGTACTTC.

This clonotype appeared a single time. In DNA, the CDR3 is TGTGCCAGCAGTATACGAGACAGGGGCGGTCAGCCCCAGCATTTT. Its protein product is CASSIRDRGGQPQHF. The V gene is TRBV12-3 or TRBV12-4, the J gene TRBJ1-5; 8 nucleotides agree with TRBD1. V gave up 5 bases and J gave up 6 bases; unmatched junction bases: 9. The CDR3 contains 15 residues.

Written as DNA, the CDR3 is TGTGCCAGCAGTTACCGTAAACTAGGCACCGGGGAGCTGTTTTTT. Protein product: CASSYRKLGTGELFF. The genes are TRBV6-5 and TRBJ2-2, with D possibly being TRBD2 (5 bases). Trimming shortened V by 2 bases and J by 4 bases, and 11 bases separated the two germline ends. The CDR3 has 15 residues. Germline CDR1 reads MNHEY; CDR2 reads SVGAGI.

The chain uses TRBV12-3 or TRBV12-4 and TRBJ2-7; D is unresolved. V lost 5 bases, J lost 4 bases, and 6 bases lay in between. The CDR3 spans 11 residues. Here the CDR3 reads CASSQQYEQYF. The CDR3, as DNA: TGTGCCAGCAGTCAACAATACGAGCAGTACTTC.

This chain links TRBV27 with TRBJ1-2, with D uncertain. From germline, CDR1 is MNHEY and CDR2 SMNVEV (reference sequence). The CDR3 runs to 11 residues. Trimming left V 6 bases short and J 3 bases short, with 5 bases between. The DNA for the CDR3 is TGTGCCAGCAGGCCTGACTATGGCTACACCTTC. It codes for CASRPDYGYTF.

The V gene is TRBV7-9, the J gene TRBJ2-3; D is possibly TRBD1 (6 bases). Between the trimmed V and J ends, which lost 1 base and 6 bases, there was a span of 11 bases. CDR3 length: 14 residues. Per the germline V gene, CDR1 is SEHNR and CDR2 is FQNEAQ (reference sequence). In DNA form, the CDR3 reads TGTGCCAGCAGCTTAGAGCAGGGGCGGGATACGCAGTATTTT. Translating it yields CASSLEQGRDTQYF.

This clonotype has more than one count but fewer than ten. This sequence joins TRBV20-1 and TRBJ1-2, with TRBD1 as a possible D gene (5 bases). This CDR3 has 14 amino acids. Per the germline V gene, CDR1 is DFQATT and CDR2 is SNEGSKA (reference sequence). The V end was cut by 6 bases, the J end by 7 bases, with 21 bases between. The chain's CDR3 is CSATRLQVHGGYTF. CDR3 DNA: TGCAGTGCCACCCGGCTACAGGTCCATGGTGGCTACACCTTC.

The chain employs TRBV27 and TRBJ2-4, with D perhaps matching TRBD1 or TRBD2 (5 bases each). The CDR3 consists of 14 residues. The V and J ends lost 8 bases and 7 bases respectively, with 18 bases between them. CDR1 and CDR2 (germline): MNHEY, SMNVEV (reference sequence). The CDR3 spells CASLRDGKWNIQYF. DNA of the CDR3: TGTGCCAGCCTCAGGGACGGAAAGTGGAACATTCAGTACTTC.

This chain links TRBV20-1 with TRBJ1-1; D is undetermined. The CDR3 consists of 11 residues. Trimming removed 6 bases at V and 6 bases at J, with 11 bases between. Germline V gives CDR1 DFQATT, CDR2 SNEGSKA (reference sequence). The DNA of the CDR3 is TGCAGTGCAACCGCGGGATCTGAAGCTTTCTTT. Translating gives CSATAGSEAFF.

This chain links TRBV28 with TRBJ2-5; D might be TRBD1 (6 bases). The V and J ends lost 6 bases and 0 bases respectively, with 11 bases between them. The germline V gene has CDR1 MDHEN and CDR2 SYDVKM. The CDR3 is 14 residues long. In DNA form, the CDR3 reads TGTGCCAGCAGGACCACAGGGAACCAAGAGACCCAGTACTTC. It is translated as CASRTTGNQETQYF.

The rearrangement joins TRBV12-5 to TRBJ2-1, with a weak D call TRBD2 (5 bases). Germline V gene lookup returns CDR1 LGHNT and CDR2 FRNRAP. Trimming shortened V by 1 base and J by 8 bases, and 12 bases separated the two germline ends. The CDR3 has 14 residues. In nucleotides, the CDR3 is TGTGCTAGTGGTTTGGGGGCGCGGCGGGATGAGCAGTTCTTC. It specifies CASGLGARRDEQFF.

This clonotype was detected a few times. The chain joins TRBV20-1 to TRBJ1-2; no firm D call. V lost 0 bases and J 7 bases, leaving 9 bases between the germline ends. CDR3 size: 12 residues. CDR1 and CDR2 (germline): DFQATT, SNEGSKA (reference sequence). The CDR3 coding sequence is TGCAGTGCTAGAGAGGCGGTCTGTGGCTACACCTTC. Residues: CSAREAVCGYTF.

The gene calls are TRBV12-5 and TRBJ1-5; perhaps TRBD1 as D (5 bases). The CDR3 spans 15 residues. V dropped 5 bases and J dropped 3 bases, with 14 bases sitting between them. Germline CDR1 LGHNT, CDR2 FRNRAP. The CDR3 region is CASGTSGPSNQPQHF. The CDR3 DNA is TGTGCTAGTGGTACCTCAGGGCCTTCCAATCAGCCCCAGCATTTT.

The genes are TRBV6-2 or TRBV6-3 and TRBJ1-2; no definite D call. With 5 bases removed from V and 8 bases from J, the gap between germline ends came to 12 bases. Per the germline V gene, CDR1 is MNHEY and CDR2 is SVGEGT. The CDR3 extends over 12 amino acids. This chain's CDR3 is CASSTYLGGYTF. The CDR3 DNA is TGTGCCAGCAGTACTTACTTGGGGGGCTACACCTTC.

Concerning this clonotype: A read error may produce the germline difference seen at one junction end. The chain is built from TRBV2 and TRBJ1-4, with a tentative D call TRBD1 (5 bases). This CDR3 region has 15 residues. Germline CDR1 and CDR2: SNHLY and FYNNEI. The DNA for the CDR3 is TGTGCCTGCAGTGCGTTGGGGGCAACTAATGAAAAACTGTTTTTT. This sequence encodes CACSALGATNEKLFF.

The rearrangement uses TRBV7-2 and TRBJ2-1, with D perhaps given as TRBD1 or TRBD2 (5 bases each). The CDR3 consists of 17 residues. Germline V lookup: CDR1 SGHTA, CDR2 FQGNSA. Trimming stripped 5 bases from V and 0 bases from J, with 17 bases between. The CDR3 spells CASSPLLGAGSYNEQFF. CDR3 nucleotide sequence: TGTGCCAGCAGCCCACTCCTAGGGGCGGGCTCCTACAATGAGCAGTTCTTC. Full variable domain (missing parts from reference TRBV7-2 and TRBJ2-1): GAGVSQSPSNKVTEKGKDVELRCDPISGHTALYWYRQSLGQGLEFLIYFQGNSAPDKSGLPSDRFSAERTGGSVSTLTIQRTQQEDSAVYLCASSPLLGAGSYNEQFFGPGTRLTVL.

The genes are TRBV30 and TRBJ1-2, with TRBD1 identical over 9 bases. This CDR3 is built from 13 residues. V dropped 8 bases and J dropped 5; count of bases not matched to a gene: 9. From germline, CDR1 is GTSNPN and CDR2 SVGIG (reference sequence). This CDR3 reads CARSGTGKYGYTF. The DNA for the CDR3 is TGTGCCCGTAGCGGGACAGGGAAATATGGCTACACCTTC. Full variable domain (rest looked up from reference TRBV30 and TRBJ1-2): SQTIHQWPATLVQPVGSPLSLECTVEGTSNPNLYWYRQAAGRGLQLLFYSVGIGQISSEVPQNLSASRPQDRQFILSSKKLLLSDSGFYLCARSGTGKYGYTFGSGTRLTVV.